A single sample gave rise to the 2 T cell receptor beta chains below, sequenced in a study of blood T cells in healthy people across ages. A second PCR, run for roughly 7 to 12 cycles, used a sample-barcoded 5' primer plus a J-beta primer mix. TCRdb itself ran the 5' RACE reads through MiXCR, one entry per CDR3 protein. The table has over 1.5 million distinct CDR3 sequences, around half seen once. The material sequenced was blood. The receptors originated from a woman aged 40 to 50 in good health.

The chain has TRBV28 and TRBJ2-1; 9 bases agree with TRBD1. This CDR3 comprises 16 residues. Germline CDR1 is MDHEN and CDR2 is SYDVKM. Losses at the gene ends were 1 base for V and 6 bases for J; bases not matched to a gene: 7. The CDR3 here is CASSLFRTGALNEQFF. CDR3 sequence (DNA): TGTGCCAGCAGTTTATTTAGGACAGGGGCCCTCAATGAGCAGTTCTTC. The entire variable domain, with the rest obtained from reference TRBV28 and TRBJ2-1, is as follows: DVKVTQSSRYLVKRTGEKVFLECVQDMDHENMFWYRQDPGLGLRLIYFSYDVKMKEKGDIPEGYSVSREKKERFSLILESASTNQTSMYLCASSLFRTGALNEQFFGPGTRLTVL.

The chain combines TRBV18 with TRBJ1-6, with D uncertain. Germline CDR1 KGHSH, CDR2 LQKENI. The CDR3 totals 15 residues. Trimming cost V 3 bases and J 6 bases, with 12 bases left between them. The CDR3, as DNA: TGTGCCAGCTCACCCTCGAACGGGGTTAATTCACCCCTCCACTTT. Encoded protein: CASSPSNGVNSPLHF.